Listed below are T cell receptor beta chains from one sample, sequenced in a study of T cell repertoires in cytomegalovirus infection. Their target antigens are unknown. MiXCR, run by TCRdb on the reads, gives a single entry per CDR3 protein. This table has 350,000 to 400,000 distinct CDR3 sequences, roughly 36% appearing once. The starting material was cultured PBMCs, obtained from culture after CMV antigen stimulation. The receptors come from a human donor in good health (CMV status not recorded). Some clones in this sample may be carry-over from other donors' samples. The CDR3 runs from the conserved cysteine through the conserved F or W. The D gene is left open where the match is weak. Clone size, where shown, is once, few, many, or a class for clones that have expanded.

d_gene,abundance,j_gene,v_gene,CDR3aa,CDR3nt
.,once,TRBJ1-2,TRBV20-1,CSASSGTGGYTF,TGCAGTGCTAGTTCCGGGACGGGGGGCTACACCTTC
.,.,TRBJ1-5,TRBV27,CASTLIGQYSNQPQHF,TGTGCCAGCACCCTAATCGGACAGTATAGCAATCAGCCCCAGCATTTT
.,.,TRBJ2-7,TRBV2,CASLDGSSYEQYF,TGTGCCAGCCTTGACGGGAGCTCCTACGAGCAGTACTTC
.,few,TRBJ2-5,TRBV2,CASSEAGQGETQYF,TGTGCCAGCAGTGAAGCGGGCCAGGGGGAGACCCAGTACTTC
.,few,TRBJ1-1,TRBV6-2/TRBV6-3,CASSYGQGSLGTEAFF,TGTGCCAGCAGTTACGGCCAGGGAAGTTTGGGCACTGAAGCTTTCTTT
TRBD2,many,TRBJ2-1,TRBV5-1,CASSFPDLGTSGSSYNEQFF,TGCGCCAGCAGCTTTCCCGATTTAGGGACTAGCGGGAGTTCCTACAATGAGCAGTTCTTC
.,few,TRBJ2-1,TRBV6-6,CASSYRAAHPGNEQFF,TGTGCCAGCAGTTACAGAGCGGCCCACCCCGGCAATGAGCAGTTCTTC
TRBD1,.,TRBJ2-2,TRBV7-3,CASSQTGADTGELFF,TGTGCCAGCAGCCAGACAGGGGCCGACACCGGGGAGCTGTTTTTT
TRBD2,.,TRBJ2-5,TRBV6-8,CASIHKVSSGAQETQYF,TGTGCCAGCATCCACAAGGTTTCTAGCGGGGCTCAAGAGACCCAGTACTTC
TRBD2,few,TRBJ2-1,TRBV7-2,CASSFGGRALEQFF,TGTGCCAGCAGCTTCGGGGGGAGGGCCCTTGAGCAGTTCTTC
.,many,TRBJ1-4,TRBV7-2,CASSLEAGPSNEKLFF,TGTGCCAGCAGCTTAGAGGCGGGCCCTTCAAATGAAAAACTGTTTTTT
TRBD2,many,TRBJ2-5,TRBV7-2,CASSLGLAGSQETQYF,TGTGCCAGCAGCCTGGGACTAGCGGGGAGTCAAGAGACCCAGTACTTC
TRBD1,.,TRBJ2-5,TRBV7-7,CASSPKDRVRKTQYF,TGTGCTAGCAGCCCCAAAGACAGGGTGCGAAAGACCCAGTACTTC
TRBD1,.,TRBJ1-5,TRBV7-9,CASSFSTGVNQPQHF,TGTGCCAGCAGCTTTTCGACAGGGGTCAATCAGCCCCAGCATTTT
TRBD1,few,TRBJ1-4,TRBV3-1,CASSPYPGTENEKLFF,TGTGCCAGCAGCCCGTATCCCGGGACAGAGAATGAAAAACTGTTTTTT
.,few,TRBJ2-7,TRBV7-2,CASSLGQVVYEQYF,TGTGCCAGCAGCTTAGGACAGGTAGTCTACGAGCAGTACTTC
TRBD1,.,TRBJ2-6,TRBV7-6,CASSTDRGSTGANVLTF,TGTGCCAGCAGCACAGACAGGGGTAGCACTGGGGCCAACGTCCTGACTTTC
TRBD2,few,TRBJ2-1,TRBV6-2/TRBV6-3,CASSYVAGTYNEQFF,TGTGCCAGCAGTTACGTAGCGGGAACCTACAATGAGCAGTTCTTC
.,.,TRBJ2-4,TRBV6-5,CASSYSYAGSKNIQYF,TGTGCCAGCAGTTACTCGTATGCGGGGTCCAAAAACATTCAGTACTTC
.,many,TRBJ1-2,TRBV6-1,CASSPPVRQEPSYGYTF,TGTGCCAGCAGCCCTCCAGTGCGACAGGAACCTTCCTATGGCTACACCTTC
TRBD1,.,TRBJ2-6,TRBV30,CAWSPGGSGANVLTF,TGTGCCTGGAGTCCAGGGGGCTCTGGGGCCAACGTCCTGACTTTC
.,.,TRBJ1-4,TRBV28,CASSPRTAKLFF,TGTGCCAGCAGCCCTCGTACCGCAAAACTGTTTTTT
TRBD1,.,TRBJ2-1,TRBV19,CASSKGANYNEQFF,TGTGCCAGTAGTAAGGGGGCGAACTACAATGAGCAGTTCTTC
TRBD2,.,TRBJ2-1,TRBV9,CASSVVAGEYNEQFF,TGTGCCAGCAGCGTAGTGGCGGGAGAGTACAATGAGCAGTTCTTC
.,.,TRBJ1-2,TRBV5-1,CASSFTPGHPYYGYTF,TGCGCCAGCAGCTTTACGCCGGGACACCCTTACTATGGCTACACCTTC
TRBD2,.,TRBJ2-7,TRBV29-1,CSAKLAGGYEQYF,TGCAGCGCGAAACTAGCGGGAGGCTACGAGCAGTACTTC
TRBD1,.,TRBJ1-4,TRBV4-1,CASSQDVTGAFEKLFF,TGCGCCAGCAGCCAAGATGTAACAGGGGCTTTCGAAAAACTGTTTTTT